The rows below give T cell receptor beta chains drawn from one sample of a study of T cell responses to AZD1222 COVID-19 vaccine. Produced via immunoSEQ multiplex PCR; TCRdb's table is partial and in-frame only. The sample includes 150,000 to 200,000 clones, 80% to 95% of them seen just once. The sample was peripheral blood, taken on day 0 of AZD1222 vaccination. The receptors derive from an adult in good health. Each CDR3 is given with its conserved first and last residue. D genes are given only for firm matches. Not every row has a clone size; where given, it reads once, few, many or a size class.

j_call: TRBJ2-7
clone_size: once
cdr3_length: 14
d_call: NA
v_call: TRBV29-1
cdr3_aa: CSVEGGQKGFEQYF
cdr3_nt: TGCAGCGTTGAGGGGGGCCAGAAGGGGTTCGAGCAGTACTTC

j_call: TRBJ1-2
clone_size: once
cdr3_length: 12
d_call: NA
v_call: TRBV20-1
cdr3_aa: CSASGLRYGYTF
cdr3_nt: TGCAGTGCTAGTGGACTACGCTATGGCTACACCTTC

j_call: TRBJ1-1
clone_size: once
cdr3_length: 18
d_call: TRBD1
v_call: TRBV4-1
cdr3_aa: CASSQGDRGSLMNTEAFF
cdr3_nt: TGCGCCAGCAGCCAAGGGGACAGGGGGTCACTCATGAACACTGAAGCTTTCTTT

j_call: TRBJ2-7
clone_size: NA
cdr3_length: 15
d_call: NA
v_call: TRBV6-6
cdr3_aa: CASSRTAGSTYEQYF
cdr3_nt: TGTGCCAGCAGCCGCACCGCAGGGTCGACCTACGAGCAGTACTTC

j_call: TRBJ1-5
clone_size: NA
cdr3_length: 16
d_call: TRBD1
v_call: TRBV7-2
cdr3_aa: CASSSRTGGSNQPQHF
cdr3_nt: TGTGCCAGCAGCTCCCGGACAGGGGGCAGCAATCAGCCCCAGCATTTT

j_call: TRBJ2-2
clone_size: NA
cdr3_length: 14
d_call: NA
v_call: TRBV4-2
cdr3_aa: CASSRLLDTGELFF
cdr3_nt: TGTGCCAGCAGCCGCCTGCTTGACACCGGGGAGCTGTTTTTT

j_call: TRBJ1-5
clone_size: NA
cdr3_length: 16
d_call: NA
v_call: TRBV7-9
cdr3_aa: CASSLASDGRNQPQHF
cdr3_nt: TGTGCCAGCAGCTTAGCTTCTGACGGACGCAATCAGCCCCAGCATTTT

j_call: TRBJ2-7
clone_size: NA
cdr3_length: 14
d_call: NA
v_call: TRBV2
cdr3_aa: CASTGTRNSYEQYF
cdr3_nt: TGTGCCAGCACAGGGACCAGAAACTCCTACGAGCAGTACTTC

j_call: TRBJ2-4
clone_size: NA
cdr3_length: 13
d_call: NA
v_call: TRBV3-1/TRBV3-2
cdr3_aa: CASSQNSKNIQYF
cdr3_nt: TGTGCCAGCAGCCAAAACTCCAAAAACATTCAGTACTTC

j_call: TRBJ1-5
clone_size: NA
cdr3_length: 16
d_call: NA
v_call: TRBV5-1
cdr3_aa: CASSRGDHGGNQPQHF
cdr3_nt: TGCGCCAGCAGCCGCGGGGATCACGGCGGCAATCAGCCCCAGCATTTT

j_call: TRBJ1-1
clone_size: NA
cdr3_length: 16
d_call: TRBD1
v_call: TRBV5-5
cdr3_aa: CASSQGTGDANTEAFF
cdr3_nt: TGTGCCAGCAGCCAGGGGACAGGGGACGCGAACACTGAAGCTTTCTTT

j_call: TRBJ1-6
clone_size: NA
cdr3_length: 14
d_call: TRBD1
v_call: TRBV3-1/TRBV3-2
cdr3_aa: CASSLTGVNSPLHF
cdr3_nt: TGTGCCAGCAGCCTAACAGGGGTTAATTCACCCCTCCACTTT

j_call: TRBJ1-2
clone_size: NA
cdr3_length: 11
d_call: NA
v_call: TRBV20-1
cdr3_aa: CSARERVGYTF
cdr3_nt: TGCAGTGCTAGAGAAAGGGTAGGCTACACCTTC

j_call: TRBJ2-2
clone_size: NA
cdr3_length: 15
d_call: NA
v_call: TRBV7-9
cdr3_aa: CASSQSGKSPGELFF
cdr3_nt: TGTGCCAGCAGCCAATCAGGGAAGTCCCCCGGGGAGCTGTTTTTT

j_call: TRBJ1-5
clone_size: NA
cdr3_length: 13
d_call: NA
v_call: TRBV27
cdr3_aa: CASSFVGPQPQHF
cdr3_nt: TGTGCCAGCAGTTTTGTAGGGCCTCAGCCCCAGCATTTT

j_call: TRBJ1-1
clone_size: NA
cdr3_length: 19
d_call: TRBD1
v_call: TRBV4-2
cdr3_aa: CASSQVVQGAGNMNTEAFF
cdr3_nt: TGTGCCAGCAGCCAAGTTGTCCAGGGGGCGGGGAACATGAACACTGAAGCTTTCTTT

j_call: TRBJ1-2
clone_size: NA
cdr3_length: 15
d_call: TRBD1
v_call: TRBV5-1
cdr3_aa: CASSPAGQGHYGYTF
cdr3_nt: TGCGCCAGCAGCCCAGCGGGACAGGGGCACTATGGCTACACCTTC

j_call: TRBJ1-6
clone_size: NA
cdr3_length: 15
d_call: TRBD1
v_call: TRBV7-9
cdr3_aa: CASSLAGTGRSPLHF
cdr3_nt: TGTGCCAGCAGCCTCGCCGGGACAGGGAGATCACCCCTCCACTTT

j_call: TRBJ2-7
clone_size: NA
cdr3_length: 17
d_call: TRBD2
v_call: TRBV11-2
cdr3_aa: CASSSSGGLNIGYEQYF
cdr3_nt: TGTGCCAGCAGCTCTAGCGGGGGGTTGAATATAGGCTACGAGCAGTACTTC

j_call: TRBJ1-1
clone_size: NA
cdr3_length: 23
d_call: NA
v_call: TRBV5-1
cdr3_aa: CASTYNDGQYAGYTPTSNTEAFF
cdr3_nt: TGCGCCAGCACCTATAACGATGGACAGTATGCCGGGTACACCCCAACTTCGAACACTGAAGCTTTCTTT

j_call: TRBJ2-7
clone_size: NA
cdr3_length: 16
d_call: NA
v_call: TRBV7-5
cdr3_aa: CVRSAFRDRGLCEQYF
cdr3_nt: TGTGTCAGAAGCGCGTTTCGGGACAGGGGGCTCTGTGAGCAGTACTTC

j_call: TRBJ2-7
clone_size: NA
cdr3_length: 13
d_call: NA
v_call: TRBV7-2
cdr3_aa: CASTPWPGDEQYF
cdr3_nt: TGTGCCAGCACCCCGTGGCCAGGGGACGAGCAGTACTTC

j_call: TRBJ2-1
clone_size: NA
cdr3_length: 14
d_call: TRBD2
v_call: TRBV10-3
cdr3_aa: CAISDLAGVGEQFF
cdr3_nt: TGTGCCATCAGTGATCTAGCGGGAGTTGGTGAGCAGTTCTTC

j_call: TRBJ2-7
clone_size: NA
cdr3_length: 16
d_call: TRBD2
v_call: TRBV5-6
cdr3_aa: CASSLGLAQSLDEQYF
cdr3_nt: TGTGCCAGCAGCTTGGGACTAGCCCAGTCCTTGGACGAGCAGTACTTC

j_call: TRBJ1-1
clone_size: NA
cdr3_length: 12
d_call: NA
v_call: TRBV4-1
cdr3_aa: CASSPPGTEAFF
cdr3_nt: TGCGCCAGCAGCCCTCCGGGGACTGAAGCTTTCTTT

j_call: TRBJ1-1
clone_size: NA
cdr3_length: 13
d_call: NA
v_call: TRBV21-1
cdr3_aa: CASSSRGNTEAFF
cdr3_nt: TGTGCCAGCAGCTCCCGGGGGAACACTGAAGCTTTCTTT

j_call: TRBJ1-1
clone_size: NA
cdr3_length: 17
d_call: NA
v_call: TRBV4-1
cdr3_aa: CASSQESRLRMNTEAFF
cdr3_nt: TGCGCCAGCAGCCAAGAATCCAGGCTGAGAATGAACACTGAAGCTTTCTTT

j_call: TRBJ1-4
clone_size: NA
cdr3_length: 14
d_call: NA
v_call: TRBV19
cdr3_aa: CASSSGETNEKLFF
cdr3_nt: TGTGCCAGTAGTTCAGGGGAGACTAATGAAAAACTGTTTTTT

j_call: TRBJ1-1
clone_size: NA
cdr3_length: 13
d_call: NA
v_call: TRBV9
cdr3_aa: CASSVVKNTEAFF
cdr3_nt: TGTGCCAGCAGCGTAGTCAAGAACACTGAAGCTTTCTTT

j_call: TRBJ2-7
clone_size: once
cdr3_length: 13
d_call: TRBD2
v_call: TRBV15
cdr3_aa: CATGPGGPYEQYF
cdr3_nt: TGTGCCACCGGGCCGGGAGGGCCGTACGAGCAGTACTTC

j_call: TRBJ1-1
clone_size: once
cdr3_length: 14
d_call: NA
v_call: TRBV19
cdr3_aa: CASSMGRRNTEAFF
cdr3_nt: TGTGCCAGTAGTATGGGGCGCCGGAACACTGAAGCTTTCTTT

j_call: TRBJ1-6
clone_size: NA
cdr3_length: 17
d_call: NA
v_call: TRBV7-9
cdr3_aa: CASSYRTVLGSNSPLHF
cdr3_nt: TGTGCCAGCAGCTACCGGACAGTTCTCGGGAGCAATTCACCCCTCCACTTT

j_call: TRBJ2-1
clone_size: NA
cdr3_length: 13
d_call: NA
v_call: TRBV7-9
cdr3_aa: CASSFSQGNEQFF
cdr3_nt: TGTGCCAGCAGCTTTTCCCAGGGTAATGAGCAGTTCTTC

j_call: TRBJ2-7
clone_size: NA
cdr3_length: 12
d_call: NA
v_call: TRBV7-9
cdr3_aa: CASSYDGPEQYF
cdr3_nt: TGTGCCAGCAGTTATGACGGGCCCGAGCAGTACTTC

j_call: TRBJ1-6
clone_size: NA
cdr3_length: 15
d_call: TRBD1
v_call: TRBV5-6
cdr3_aa: CASSWDRTYNSPLHF
cdr3_nt: TGTGCCAGCAGTTGGGACAGGACCTATAATTCACCCCTCCACTTT

j_call: TRBJ2-1
clone_size: NA
cdr3_length: 16
d_call: TRBD2
v_call: TRBV27
cdr3_aa: CASSSRLAESYNEQFF
cdr3_nt: TGTGCCAGCAGTTCCAGACTAGCGGAGTCCTACAATGAGCAGTTCTTC

j_call: TRBJ1-6
clone_size: NA
cdr3_length: 13
d_call: NA
v_call: TRBV12-3/TRBV12-4
cdr3_aa: CASSLTGFSPLHF
cdr3_nt: TGTGCCAGCAGCCTGACAGGTTTTTCACCCCTCCACTTT

j_call: TRBJ2-2
clone_size: NA
cdr3_length: 15
d_call: TRBD1
v_call: TRBV27
cdr3_aa: CASSEDRAGTGELFF
cdr3_nt: TGTGCCAGCAGCGAGGACAGGGCAGGGACCGGGGAGCTGTTTTTT

j_call: TRBJ1-1
clone_size: NA
cdr3_length: 14
d_call: NA
v_call: TRBV5-5
cdr3_aa: CASSSWALRGEAFF
cdr3_nt: TGTGCCAGCAGCTCCTGGGCTCTTAGAGGTGAAGCTTTCTTT

j_call: TRBJ1-1
clone_size: NA
cdr3_length: 13
d_call: NA
v_call: TRBV4-2
cdr3_aa: CASSQVGNTEAFF
cdr3_nt: TGTGCCAGCAGCCAAGTAGGGAACACTGAAGCTTTCTTT

j_call: TRBJ2-7
clone_size: NA
cdr3_length: 15
d_call: TRBD1
v_call: TRBV18
cdr3_aa: CASSTSDRDRSEQYF
cdr3_nt: TGTGCCAGCTCAACTTCAGACCGGGACAGAAGCGAGCAGTACTTC

j_call: TRBJ2-6
clone_size: once
cdr3_length: 17
d_call: TRBD1
v_call: TRBV10-2
cdr3_aa: CASRPGQGTAGANVLTF
cdr3_nt: TGCGCCAGCCGACCGGGACAGGGAACTGCTGGGGCCAACGTCCTGACTTTC

j_call: TRBJ2-7
clone_size: NA
cdr3_length: 17
d_call: TRBD1
v_call: TRBV29-1
cdr3_aa: CSVEVNRRDRATYEQYF
cdr3_nt: TGCAGCGTTGAGGTTAACCGCCGGGACAGGGCCACCTACGAGCAGTACTTC

j_call: TRBJ1-5
clone_size: NA
cdr3_length: 10
d_call: TRBD1
v_call: TRBV29-1
cdr3_aa: CSVDRQPQHF
cdr3_nt: TGCAGCGTGGACAGGCAGCCCCAGCATTTT

j_call: TRBJ2-1
clone_size: once
cdr3_length: 19
d_call: TRBD2
v_call: TRBV3-1/TRBV3-2
cdr3_aa: CASSPGTSGRVGSYNEQFF
cdr3_nt: TGTGCCAGCAGCCCTGGGACTAGCGGGAGAGTAGGCTCCTACAATGAGCAGTTCTTC

j_call: TRBJ1-1
clone_size: once
cdr3_length: 16
d_call: TRBD1
v_call: TRBV10-3
cdr3_aa: CASGGDRGRVITEAFF
cdr3_nt: TGTGCCTCGGGGGGGGACAGGGGTCGGGTGATCACTGAAGCTTTCTTT

j_call: TRBJ2-5
clone_size: NA
cdr3_length: 17
d_call: TRBD2
v_call: TRBV27
cdr3_aa: CASSSLLAGGGQETQYF
cdr3_nt: TGTGCCAGCAGTTCCTTACTAGCGGGGGGAGGGCAAGAGACCCAGTACTTC

j_call: TRBJ2-7
clone_size: NA
cdr3_length: 14
d_call: NA
v_call: TRBV2
cdr3_aa: CASSAQGSSYEQYF
cdr3_nt: TGTGCCAGCAGTGCCCAGGGTAGCTCCTACGAGCAGTACTTC

j_call: TRBJ1-5
clone_size: NA
cdr3_length: 18
d_call: TRBD1
v_call: TRBV19
cdr3_aa: CASSIDEDRGGSNQPQHF
cdr3_nt: TGTGCCAGTAGTATAGATGAGGACAGGGGTGGGAGCAATCAGCCCCAGCATTTT

j_call: TRBJ2-2
clone_size: NA
cdr3_length: 16
d_call: NA
v_call: TRBV6-1
cdr3_aa: CASSERIPSNTGELFF
cdr3_nt: TGTGCCAGCAGTGAACGGATCCCTTCAAACACCGGGGAGCTGTTTTTT

j_call: TRBJ1-1
clone_size: NA
cdr3_length: 13
d_call: NA
v_call: TRBV29-1
cdr3_aa: CSVGALAGTEAFF
cdr3_nt: TGCAGCGTTGGAGCTTTGGCCGGCACTGAAGCTTTCTTT

j_call: TRBJ1-5
clone_size: NA
cdr3_length: 15
d_call: NA
v_call: TRBV5-1
cdr3_aa: CASSLEGSSNQPQHF
cdr3_nt: TGCGCCAGCAGCTTGGAGGGCAGTAGCAATCAGCCCCAGCATTTT

j_call: TRBJ1-6
clone_size: NA
cdr3_length: 14
d_call: TRBD1
v_call: TRBV6-1
cdr3_aa: CASSEGTGNSPLHF
cdr3_nt: TGTGCCAGCAGTGAAGGGACAGGGAATTCACCCCTCCACTTT

j_call: TRBJ1-2
clone_size: NA
cdr3_length: 13
d_call: NA
v_call: TRBV6-5
cdr3_aa: CASSYSRKDGYTF
cdr3_nt: TGTGCCAGCAGTTACTCCAGGAAGGATGGCTACACCTTC

j_call: TRBJ2-5
clone_size: NA
cdr3_length: 15
d_call: NA
v_call: TRBV24-1
cdr3_aa: CATSDSASRTGTQYF
cdr3_nt: TGTGCCACCAGTGATTCAGCGTCCAGAACGGGGACCCAGTACTTC

j_call: TRBJ2-7
clone_size: NA
cdr3_length: 12
d_call: NA
v_call: TRBV28
cdr3_aa: CASSLSFYEQYF
cdr3_nt: TGTGCCAGCAGTTTGTCATTCTACGAGCAGTACTTC

j_call: TRBJ2-3
clone_size: NA
cdr3_length: 12
d_call: NA
v_call: TRBV29-1
cdr3_aa: CSVVRDPDTQYF
cdr3_nt: TGCAGCGTTGTCAGGGATCCCGATACGCAGTATTTT

j_call: TRBJ2-1
clone_size: NA
cdr3_length: 15
d_call: NA
v_call: TRBV29-1
cdr3_aa: CSVGKGLSADNEQFF
cdr3_nt: TGCAGCGTTGGAAAAGGACTATCCGCAGACAATGAGCAGTTCTTC

j_call: TRBJ2-5
clone_size: NA
cdr3_length: 14
d_call: TRBD2
v_call: TRBV3-1/TRBV3-2
cdr3_aa: CASSETSGRETQYF
cdr3_nt: TGTGCCAGCAGCGAGACTAGCGGGAGAGAGACCCAGTACTTC

j_call: TRBJ2-3
clone_size: NA
cdr3_length: 18
d_call: NA
v_call: TRBV15
cdr3_aa: CATSRGQGKLPSTDTQYF
cdr3_nt: TGTGCCACCAGCAGAGGTCAGGGAAAATTACCTAGCACAGATACGCAGTATTTT